This T cell receptor (beta chain) was found in a study of identical twins. General study findings and limits: Monozygotic twin pairs showed more out-of-frame TCR alpha sharing than models estimated.

In TCRdb, the 5' RACE reads were re-called with MiXCR into one record per CDR3 protein. The profile covers some 1,700,000 distinct CDR3 sequences, with less than 40% appearing a single time and over 0.25% taken by the ten largest. The CDR3 is 16 amino acids. This clonotype was seen a handful of times. Its antigen is unknown. Sequenced: cord blood. The chain uses TRBV21-1 and TRBJ2-1; the tabulated D call, TRBD2, remains unverified against the DNA. TRBV21-1 is recorded as a pseudogene. This sequence was found in a newborn girl in good health. The DNA for the CDR3 is TGTGCCAGCAGCAAACGACTAGATCGCCGATACAATGAGCAGTTCTTC. It is translated as CASSKRLDRRYNEQFF.